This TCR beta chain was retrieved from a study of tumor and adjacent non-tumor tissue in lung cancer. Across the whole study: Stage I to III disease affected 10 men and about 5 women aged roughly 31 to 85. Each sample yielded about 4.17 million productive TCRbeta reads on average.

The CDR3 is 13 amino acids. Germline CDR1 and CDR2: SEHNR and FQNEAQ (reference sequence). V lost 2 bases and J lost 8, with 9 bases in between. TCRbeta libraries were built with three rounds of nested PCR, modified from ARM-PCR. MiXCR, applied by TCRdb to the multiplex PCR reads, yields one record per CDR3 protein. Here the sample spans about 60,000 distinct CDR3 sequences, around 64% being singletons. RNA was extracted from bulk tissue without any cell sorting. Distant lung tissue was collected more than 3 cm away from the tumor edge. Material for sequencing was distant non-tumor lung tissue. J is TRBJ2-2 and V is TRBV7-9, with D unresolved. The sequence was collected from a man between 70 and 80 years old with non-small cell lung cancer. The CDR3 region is CASSLRLEGELFF. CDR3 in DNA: TGTGCCAGCAGCTTAAGGCTCGAAGGGGAGCTGTTTTTT.